These T cell receptor beta chains were read from a single sample in a study of blood T cell repertoires in COVID-19. TCRdb's copy holds only in-frame clones and misses some; the assay was immunoSEQ multiplex PCR. In the table there are 200,000 or so clones, roughly 86% of which are singletons. Sequenced sample: peripheral blood. The source is a woman aged 60-75 years with acute or convalescent COVID-19. The CDR3 runs from the conserved cysteine through the conserved F or W. A D gene is named only where the DNA matches it firmly. Only some rows state a clone size, as once, few, many or a class for expanded clones.

D gene: NA; clone size: NA; J gene: TRBJ2-5; V gene: TRBV6-5; CDR3 DNA: TGTGCCAGCAGTTACTCAGGGAGTACGTCGGAGACCCAGTACTTC; CDR3 protein: CASSYSGSTSETQYF
D gene: NA; clone size: few; J gene: TRBJ2-3; V gene: TRBV6-6; CDR3 DNA: TGTGCCAGCAGTCCCTCGAGCCGTAGCACAGATACGCAGTATTTT; CDR3 protein: CASSPSSRSTDTQYF
D gene: NA; clone size: NA; J gene: TRBJ1-3; V gene: TRBV29-1; CDR3 DNA: TGCAGCGTTGAAACAGGGAATACTGGAAACACCATATATTTT; CDR3 protein: CSVETGNTGNTIYF
D gene: NA; clone size: few; J gene: TRBJ1-2; V gene: TRBV12-3/TRBV12-4; CDR3 DNA: TGTGCCAGCCGGGAAGGGACATTTCGTGGCTACACCTTC; CDR3 protein: CASREGTFRGYTF
D gene: NA; clone size: NA; J gene: TRBJ1-1; V gene: TRBV19; CDR3 DNA: TGTGCCAGTAGTATAGGGGCTGAAGAAGCTTTCTTT; CDR3 protein: CASSIGAEEAFF
D gene: TRBD1; clone size: NA; J gene: TRBJ1-4; V gene: TRBV5-8; CDR3 DNA: TGTGCCAGCAGCTGGGGACAGAGTGCAACTAATGAAAAACTGTTTTTT; CDR3 protein: CASSWGQSATNEKLFF
D gene: NA; clone size: NA; J gene: TRBJ1-2; V gene: TRBV19; CDR3 DNA: TGTGCCAGTAGTATAAGAGGCAGATACAACTATGGCTACACCTTC; CDR3 protein: CASSIRGRYNYGYTF
D gene: NA; clone size: NA; J gene: TRBJ1-2; V gene: TRBV3-1/TRBV3-2; CDR3 DNA: TGTGCCAGCAGCCAACTCTATGGCTACACCTTC; CDR3 protein: CASSQLYGYTF
D gene: NA; clone size: NA; J gene: TRBJ1-1; V gene: TRBV28; CDR3 DNA: TGTGCCAGCAGGTCCACGGGGAAGGGGAACACTGAAGCTTTCTTT; CDR3 protein: CASRSTGKGNTEAFF
D gene: TRBD1; clone size: NA; J gene: TRBJ2-7; V gene: TRBV6-5; CDR3 DNA: TGTGCCAGCAAGAGACAGGGTTACGAGCAGTACTTC; CDR3 protein: CASKRQGYEQYF
D gene: NA; clone size: NA; J gene: TRBJ1-1; V gene: TRBV3-1/TRBV3-2; CDR3 DNA: NA; CDR3 protein: CASSQEFGTGARKVF
D gene: NA; clone size: NA; J gene: TRBJ1-2; V gene: TRBV7-2; CDR3 DNA: TGTGCCAGCAGCTTAAGCAGGACACCCAACTATGGCTACACCTTC; CDR3 protein: CASSLSRTPNYGYTF
D gene: NA; clone size: NA; J gene: TRBJ2-1; V gene: TRBV7-2; CDR3 DNA: TGTGCCAGCAGCCCGGGGGTGGACCGCGCCTACAATGAGCAGTTCTTC; CDR3 protein: CASSPGVDRAYNEQFF
D gene: NA; clone size: NA; J gene: TRBJ2-3; V gene: TRBV4-2; CDR3 DNA: TGTGCCAGCAGCCGAGTCCGGACAGATACGCAGTATTTT; CDR3 protein: CASSRVRTDTQYF
D gene: NA; clone size: NA; J gene: TRBJ1-3; V gene: TRBV11-2; CDR3 DNA: TGTGCCAGCAGCTTCGACTCCTCGGGTGGAAACACCATATATTTT; CDR3 protein: CASSFDSSGGNTIYF
D gene: NA; clone size: NA; J gene: TRBJ2-1; V gene: TRBV30; CDR3 DNA: TGTGCCTGGAGCGCTGACTTAGAGACCTACAATGAGCAGTTCTTC; CDR3 protein: CAWSADLETYNEQFF
D gene: NA; clone size: NA; J gene: TRBJ2-1; V gene: TRBV5-5; CDR3 DNA: TGTGCCAGCAGCTTGAGGAGCTACGCGGGGGCCAAAGGGGATGAGCAGTTCTTC; CDR3 protein: CASSLRSYAGAKGDEQFF
D gene: NA; clone size: NA; J gene: TRBJ2-1; V gene: TRBV5-1; CDR3 DNA: TGCGCCAGCAGCTTAGAGAGCCCCCACGACAATGAGCAGTTCTTC; CDR3 protein: CASSLESPHDNEQFF
D gene: NA; clone size: NA; J gene: TRBJ1-3; V gene: TRBV9; CDR3 DNA: TGTGCCAGCAGCGTAGGAGAAGTTGGAAACACCATATATTTT; CDR3 protein: CASSVGEVGNTIYF
D gene: NA; clone size: NA; J gene: TRBJ2-2; V gene: TRBV18; CDR3 DNA: TGTGCCAGCTCACCACGGCAGGATAACACCGGGGAGCTGTTTTTT; CDR3 protein: CASSPRQDNTGELFF
D gene: NA; clone size: NA; J gene: TRBJ1-6; V gene: TRBV27; CDR3 DNA: TGTGCCAGCAGTCCCAGCCCTCAGGGTTCCTATAATTCACCCCTCCACTTT; CDR3 protein: CASSPSPQGSYNSPLHF
D gene: NA; clone size: NA; J gene: TRBJ2-1; V gene: TRBV6-6; CDR3 DNA: TGTGCCAGCAGTCCACCTAGCTCCTACAATGAGCAGTTCTTC; CDR3 protein: CASSPPSSYNEQFF